Described below is a single TCR beta chain sequence and its context. The table lists this clone with a count of one. Its antigen remains undetermined. Within one base of it there is no much larger clone, and no base qualities were kept. The data were obtained in a study of blood T cell repertoires in COVID-19 (dated by TCRdb to the early 2020s). About the study as a whole: The collaborator samples originated in the United States, Italy and Spain and spanned the acute and convalescent phases of COVID-19. The material from the prospective study consisted of cDNA or gDNA derived from T cells, B-cell-depleted T cells, or PBMCs. Subjects who had been exposed to COVID-19, were actively infected with it, or had recovered from it provided the deeply sampled blood TCRbeta repertoires that made up the dataset. The repertoires were released in a freely available public database meant as a resource for research on the immune response to SARS-CoV-2. Samples were obtained from the ongoing ImmuneRACE study (first 160 participants) and from over 1,000 subjects provided by 6 global collaborators. Sample metadata almost always included a de-identified subject ID, COVID-19 status, age in years and sex. Where available, HLA class I and class II types were obtained from metadata supplied by the sample provider rather than from assay-based typing. Overall study results and their limits: The quantity of clinical and demographic metadata differed by source and by participant and was supplied without curation.

Enrolling through a virtual design, the prospective study's participants ranged in age from roughly 18 to 89 years and lived across 20 to 30 United States geographic areas. In the prospective study, cohorts were assigned on the basis of participant-reported clinical history obtained from a screening survey and a study questionnaire. Recovered participants in ImmuneRACE Cohort 3 were defined by two consecutive negative NP/OP PCR tests, clearance by a healthcare professional, or resolution of symptoms. Mobile phlebotomists in the prospective study collected whole blood, serum and a nasopharyngeal or oropharyngeal swab from every participant. Participants in the prospective study had the option to provide additional blood draws and questionnaires over an approximately 2-month period. Before DNA extraction, prospective study blood samples were shipped either frozen or at room temperature. V sheds 4 bases and J sheds 0 bases, leaving 21 bases between their ends. Inclusive of the bounding cysteine and phenylalanine, the CDR3 is 19 residues long. Only the CDR3 part of the read is kept: 57 bases, read in frame from the first base. CDR1 LNHDA and CDR2 SQIVND were looked up in the germline V gene (reference sequence).

TCRbeta CDR3 regions were amplified from genomic DNA using the immunoSEQ Assay, a bias-controlled multiplex PCR. Per the source publication's procedure: Within the assay, amplification of reference gene primers was used to estimate how many nucleated cells each sample contained. To quantify the absolute abundance of each unique TCRbeta CDR3 rearrangement, sequence reads were collapsed and filtered. For each sample, productive Simpson clonality was calculated by taking the square root of Simpson's diversity index across productive rearrangements. Here the immuneACCESS table is served through TCRdb, limited to in-frame sequences with V and J called. Missing clones are a known gap in these copies; in checked studies unresolved V genes cover under half, and the rest lacks a known reason. That table gives V, J and clone size, and the DNA gave D and trimming. The sample table shows 200,000 or so clones, and 87% are seen once. 9.5% to 14% of the sample goes to the ten largest clones.

Sample: PBMCs or T cells enriched from blood (not recorded which). The clonotype originates from a young man who had recovered from COVID-19. Rearrangement joined TRBV19 to TRBJ1-4, with the D gene uncertain. The CDR3 protein is CASSTRDLTLHATNEKLFF. The base sequence is TGTGCCAGTAGTACCCGGGATCTTACCCTCCATGCAACTAATGAAAAACTGTTTTTT. The CDR3 plus the reference TRBV19 and TRBJ1-4 genes for the other parts give the full variable domain: DGGITQSPKYLFRKEGQNVTLSCEQNLNHDAMYWYRQDPGQGLRLIYYSQIVNDFQKGDIAEGYSVSREKKESFPLTVTSAQKNPTAFYLCASSTRDLTLHATNEKLFFGSGTQLSVL.